What follows describes a single T cell receptor beta chain. The antigen is not known. The sample is drawn from a study of OX40 agonist ivuxolimab in advanced cancers. Study-wide background: With ivuxolimab, an agonistic anti-OX40 (CD134) antibody, patients were treated. Patients got intravenous ivuxolimab at 0.01 to 10 mg/kg every 2 weeks.

Repertoires were generated with immunoSEQ multiplex PCR, while TCRdb's copy carries only in-frame clones and drops some. The sample consists of roughly 38,000 clones, approximately 87% of them appearing once. Study-wide results and limits: Dose levels from 0.1 to 3.0 mg/kg saw CD4+ and CD8+ blood T cells expand clonally by week 6. The mean number of expanded clones was higher in CD8+ T cells than in CD4+.

V was cut by 1 base and J by 6 bases, with 14 bases left in between. The CDR3 sequence is 15 residues long. Germline-derived CDR1 and CDR2 are SNHLY and FYNNEI. The chain recombines TRBV2 with TRBJ2-3; D is possibly TRBD1 (6 bases). This clonotype was sampled from an adult with an advanced solid tumor such as melanoma, head and neck, liver or kidney cancer. The sequences come from CD4+ or CD8+ T cells sorted from blood, collected in a trial of the OX40 agonist ivuxolimab. The CDR3 reads CASSEGGTGSDTQYF. In DNA, the CDR3 is TGTGCCAGCAGTGAAGGAGGTACAGGGTCGGATACGCAGTATTTT.